This TCR beta chain was identified in a study of quantifying T cell responses using KT2 cells. As for the study in general: cDNA was made from DNase-treated RNA using alpha and beta constant primers.

KT2, a clone with a known TCR, was spiked into unfractionated PBMC. Different KT2-to-PBMC ratios were created with a constant PBMC count. The cDNA 3' end received a ligated oligonucleotide with a UMI. First-round PCR used three to five cycles and beta primers RC1.1 and RC1.2 covering TRBC1 and TRBC2. A single record per CDR3 protein comes from TCRdb applying MiXCR to the UMI-ligation and nested PCR reads. The sample consists of tens of thousands of distinct CDR3 sequences, 9% to 15% of them appearing once. V lost 3 bases to trimming and J lost 2 bases, with 14 bases between them. There are 15 residues in the CDR3. This clonotype has a count of ten or more.

The source is a human donor. J is TRBJ2-7 and V is TRBV12-3 or TRBV12-4, with unresolved D. The sample comprised PBMCs spiked with cells of the T cell clone KT2. As DNA, the CDR3 is TGTGCCAGCAGTTTGTATACCGGCCTTGCCTACGAGCAGTACTTC. It is translated as CASSLYTGLAYEQYF.